One and the same sample provided the 10 T cell receptor beta chains below, sequenced in a study of T cell responses to AZD1222 COVID-19 vaccine. Method: immunoSEQ multiplex PCR; TCRdb's copy keeps in-frame clones and lacks some. The sample has about 63,000 clones, approximately 83% seen once; the top ten hold approximately 19%. The sequenced sample was peripheral blood, obtained on day 0 of AZD1222 vaccination. The source of these receptors is an adult in good health.

The gene calls are TRBV19 and TRBJ1-1; no firm D call. Germline-derived CDR1 and CDR2 are LNHDA and SQIVND (reference sequence). This CDR3 contains 11 residues. V lost 3 bases and J 7 bases, leaving 6 bases between the germline ends. This CDR3 reads CASSIQSEAFF. CDR3 nucleotides: TGTGCCAGTAGTATTCAGAGTGAAGCTTTCTTT.

The DNA of the CDR3 is TGTGCCAGCAGCTTGGGCATTCAGCCCCAGCATTTT. Encoded protein: CASSLGIQPQHF. This chain connects TRBV5-6 to TRBJ1-5; D gene uncertain. V was cut by 0 bases and J by 6 bases, with 4 bases left in between. Germline loops: CDR1 SGHDT, CDR2 YYEEEE. The CDR3 extends over 12 amino acids.

The chain uses TRBV10-2 and TRBJ1-5; unclear D gene. Trimming shortened V by 6 bases and J by 1 base, and 13 bases separated the two germline ends. CDR3 size: 15 residues. Looked up from germline, CDR1 is WSHSY and CDR2 is SAAADI. This CDR3 reads CASSAGLGSNQPQHF. DNA for the CDR3: TGCGCCAGCAGCGCGGGGTTAGGAAGCAATCAGCCCCAGCATTTT.

The gene calls are TRBV7-9 and TRBJ2-5; D unresolved. Germline V gene data show CDR1 as SEHNR and CDR2 as FQNEAQ (reference sequence). The V gene lost 3 bases and the J gene lost 5 bases, with 13 bases spanning the gap. CDR3 size: 14 residues. The CDR3, as DNA: TGTGCCAGCAGCTTCCGAGCAGGATTGGAGACCCAGTACTTC. This encodes CASSFRAGLETQYF. Variable domain in full (rest from reference TRBV7-9 and TRBJ2-5): DTGVSQNPRHKITKRGQNVTFRCDPISEHNRLYWYRQTLGQGPEFLTYFQNEAQLEKSRLLSDRFSAERPKGSFSTLEIQRTEQGDSAMYLCASSFRAGLETQYFGPGTRLLVL.

The rearrangement joins TRBV27 to TRBJ2-7; D gene ambiguous. The CDR3 sequence is 14 residues long. Germline V CDR1 and CDR2: MNHEY, SMNVEV (reference sequence). Trimming cost V 2 bases and J 0 bases, with 8 bases left between them. The CDR3 loop is CASSLSEISYEQYF. CDR3 sequence (DNA): TGTGCCAGCAGTTTAAGCGAAATCTCCTACGAGCAGTACTTC.

The CDR3 sequence: CASSSGRRSSYNSPLHF. As DNA, the CDR3 is TGTGCCAGCAGCTCCGGACGGCGGAGCTCCTATAATTCACCCCTCCACTTT. The V and J genes are TRBV7-8 and TRBJ1-6; unclear D gene. The CDR3 length is 17 residues. Trimming removed 4 bases at V and 0 bases at J, with 13 bases between. Germline assignment: CDR1 SGHVS and CDR2 FQNEAQ.

The chain couples TRBV3-1 (or the pseudogene TRBV3-2) to TRBJ1-2; 8 positions match TRBD1. The junction had 2 bases not matched to a gene; V was cut back by 0 bases and J by 8 bases. The CDR3 totals 13 residues. Germline V lookup: CDR1 LGHDT, CDR2 YNNKEL (reference sequence). CDR3 bases: TGTGCCAGCAGCCAAGAGACAGGGGCGGGCTACACCTTC. Translating gives CASSQETGAGYTF.

This rearrangement joins TRBV5-1 to TRBJ1-6; D ambiguous. Trimming took 0 bases from V and 6 from J, leaving 7 bases between them. Germline CDR1 is SGHRS and CDR2 is YFSETQ. The CDR3 is made up of 14 amino acids. CDR3 in DNA: TGCGCCAGCAGCTTGGCCGGGATTAATTCACCCCTCCACTTT. Protein product: CASSLAGINSPLHF.

The genes are TRBV29-1 and TRBJ1-1; TRBD1 might be the D (6 bases). The length of the CDR3 is 13 residues. Trimming stripped 5 bases from V and 1 base from J, with 11 bases between. The germline CDR1 and CDR2 sequences are SQVTM and ANQGSEA. The CDR3 loop is CSVFGGQNTEAFF. For the CDR3, the DNA is TGCAGCGTTTTTGGGGGCCAGAACACTGAAGCTTTCTTT.

The genes are TRBV19 and TRBJ1-5; D remains unclear. CDR1 and CDR2 (germline): LNHDA, SQIVND (reference sequence). CDR3 length: 13 residues. Trimming took 9 bases from V and 6 from J, leaving 15 bases between them. The CDR3 here is CASRWSWGQPQHF. CDR3 bases: TGTGCCAGCCGGTGGTCTTGGGGTCAGCCCCAGCATTTT.